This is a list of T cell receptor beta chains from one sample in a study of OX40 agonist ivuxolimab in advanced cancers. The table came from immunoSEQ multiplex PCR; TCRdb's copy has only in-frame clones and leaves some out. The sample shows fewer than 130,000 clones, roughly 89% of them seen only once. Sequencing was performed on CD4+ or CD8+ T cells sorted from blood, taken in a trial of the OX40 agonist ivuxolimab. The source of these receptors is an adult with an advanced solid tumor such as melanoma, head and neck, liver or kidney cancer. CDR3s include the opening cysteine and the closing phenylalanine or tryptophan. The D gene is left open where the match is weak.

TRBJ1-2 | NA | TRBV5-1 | CASSLSPSVLNYGYTF